What follows are 21 T cell receptor beta chains derived from one specimen sequenced in a study of OX40 agonist ivuxolimab in advanced cancers. The table came from immunoSEQ multiplex PCR; TCRdb's copy has only in-frame clones and leaves some out. Among some 8,900 clones listed, roughly two thirds were seen once. The input for sequencing was CD4+ or CD8+ T cells sorted from blood, taken in a trial of the OX40 agonist ivuxolimab. The receptors come from an adult with an advanced solid tumor such as melanoma, head and neck, liver or kidney cancer.

This clone was found once. The chain carries TRBV4-2 and TRBJ2-1, with D tentatively TRBD1 (5 bases). CDR3 length equals 13 residues. CDR1 LGHNA and CDR2 YNFKEQ come from the germline V gene. V shed 5 bases and J shed 7 bases, with 12 bases lying between them. CDR3 nucleotides: TGTGCCAGCAGCTTGGGGCAGAAAAATGAGCAGTTCTTC. The encoded protein is CASSLGQKNEQFF.

The V call is TRBV19, the J call TRBJ1-1, with 7 bases that match TRBD1. The CDR3 is 15 residues long. After removal of 3 bases from V and 4 bases from J, the junction contained 8 bases not matched to a gene. Germline V gene data show CDR1 as LNHDA and CDR2 as SQIVND (reference sequence). CDR3 nucleotide sequence: TGTGCCAGTAGTATGGGGGACAGAGGTACCACTGAAGCTTTCTTT. Amino acids: CASSMGDRGTTEAFF.

The V call is TRBV14, the J call TRBJ2-7, with 9 nucleotides matching TRBD1. CDR1 and CDR2 from the germline V gene are SGHDN and FVKESK. Trimming removed 1 base from V and 5 bases from J; junction bases left unmatched: 9. The CDR3 spans 16 residues. The CDR3 loop is CASSQGKGTGLHEQYF. The CDR3 DNA sequence: TGTGCCAGCAGCCAAGGAAAAGGGACAGGGCTCCACGAGCAGTACTTC.

CDR3 in DNA: TGTGCCAGCACCACAGGAGAATATAGCAATCAGCCCCAGCATTTT. This encodes CASTTGEYSNQPQHF. This rearrangement joins TRBV5-8 to TRBJ1-5; a weak D match, TRBD1 (5 bases). This CDR3 is 15 amino acids long. Trimming shortened V by 6 bases and J by 0 bases, and 13 bases separated the two germline ends. Germline V gene lookup returns CDR1 SGHTS and CDR2 YDEGEE.

This clone has ten or more counts. The chain joins TRBV19 to TRBJ1-1, with D maybe TRBD1 (5 bases). Germline CDR1 LNHDA, CDR2 SQIVND (reference sequence). The V gene lost 6 bases and the J gene lost 5 bases, with 22 bases spanning the gap. This CDR3 region has 16 residues. The CDR3 nucleotides read TGTGCCAGTAGCGATCCCCGCCAGGGTCGTTGGACTGAAGCTTTCTTT. Its translation is CASSDPRQGRWTEAFF.

Of note for this clone: At one end the junction does not follow the germline gene, possibly because of a read error. J is TRBJ2-2 and V is TRBV7-7; D remains ambiguous. CDR3 size: 13 residues. Looked up from germline, CDR1 is SSHAT and CDR2 is FNYEAQ (reference sequence). The CDR3, as DNA: TGTGCTAGCAGCTTAGTAAGGACCGGGGAGCTGTTTTTT. Translation: CASSLVRTGELFF.

This clone was detected a few times. V is TRBV5-1 and J is TRBJ1-5; 12 nucleotides match TRBD1. The germline V gene encodes CDR1 SGHRS and CDR2 YFSETQ. The CDR3 has 18 residues. V trimming: 4 bases; J trimming: 2 bases; junction bases outside the gene matches: 10. The CDR3: CASSIPGTGGRGNQPQHF. CDR3 sequence (DNA): TGCGCCAGCAGCATCCCCGGGACAGGGGGCAGGGGCAATCAGCCCCAGCATTTT.

By sample fraction, this clone is large (0.1 to 1%). The chain uses TRBV4-3 and TRBJ1-1; the D gene is possibly TRBD1 (6 bases). CDR1 and CDR2 from the germline V gene are LGHNA and YSLEER. This CDR3 is built from 16 residues. Trimming stripped 1 base from V and 1 base from J, with 13 bases between. CDR3 in DNA: TGCGCCAGCAGCCAAGGAGTTAACAGGGAGAACACTGAAGCTTTCTTT. Amino acids: CASSQGVNRENTEAFF.

This rearrangement joins TRBV28 to TRBJ1-4, with D unresolved. Germline lookup yields CDR1 MDHEN and CDR2 SYDVKM. Trimming took off 6 bases at V and 8 bases at J, with 13 bases between the two ends. The CDR3 consists of 13 residues. CDR3 loop: CASSRHEEEKLFF. The CDR3 DNA sequence: TGTGCCAGCAGCCGCCACGAGGAGGAAAAACTGTTTTTT.

Comment on this clone: At one of its ends the junction is not consistent with the germline gene, which may arise from a read error. This chain connects TRBV11-2 to TRBJ1-1; TRBD1 might be the D (5 bases). This CDR3 spans 16 amino acids. Looked up from germline, CDR1 is SGHAT and CDR2 is FQNNGV. In nucleotides, the CDR3 is TGTGCCAGCACCTTATTATTGACAGCCGCTTGGCCTGAAGCTTTCTTT. Translation: CASTLLLTAAWPEAFF.

The chain carries TRBV11-2 and TRBJ2-7; no reliable D call. V gave up 6 bases and J gave up 0 bases, with 6 bases separating them. The germline CDR1 and CDR2 sequences are SGHAT and FQNNGV. CDR3 length: 12 amino acids. Written as DNA, the CDR3 is TGTGCCAGCAGTCCAAGCTCCTACGAGCAGTACTTC. Amino acid sequence: CASSPSSYEQYF.

The sample holds a few counts of this clone. The rearrangement uses TRBV28 and TRBJ2-1; 9 nucleotides align to TRBD2. J was trimmed by 4 bases and V by 5 bases; bases with no gene match: 6. Germline V CDR1 and CDR2: MDHEN, SYDVKM. This CDR3 region has 15 residues. Written as DNA, the CDR3 is TGTGCCAGCAGTGTAGGACTAGCGCTATACAATGAGCAGTTCTTC. It codes for CASSVGLALYNEQFF. Supplemented by reference TRBV28 and TRBJ2-1, the full variable domain reads DVKVTQSSRYLVKRTGEKVFLECVQDMDHENMFWYRQDPGLGLRLIYFSYDVKMKEKGDIPEGYSVSREKKERFSLILESASTNQTSMYLCASSVGLALYNEQFFGPGTRLTVL.

The count of this clone is one. The J gene is TRBJ2-2, the V gene TRBV7-6; D not resolved. The CDR3 spans 13 residues. Germline values: CDR1 SGHVS, CDR2 FNYEAQ. Trimming removed 4 bases from V and 5 bases from J, with 8 bases in between. The CDR3 nucleotides read TGTGCCAGCAGCTCGACTGGGACCGGGGAGCTGTTTTTT. Residues: CASSSTGTGELFF.

V gene TRBV5-1 combines with J gene TRBJ2-7; TRBD1 matches at 7 bases. J gave up 6 bases and V 3 bases, and 6 bases lay outside the gene matches. The CDR3 loop spans 13 amino acids. Germline V gene sequence: CDR1 SGHRS, CDR2 YFSETQ. CDR3 region: CASSSPPGGEQYF. The CDR3 nucleotides are TGCGCCAGCAGCTCCCCCCCAGGGGGCGAGCAGTACTTC.

This sequence joins TRBV19 and TRBJ2-7; TRBD2 might be the D (5 bases). Deletions cut 3 bases from V and 2 bases from J, with 14 bases between. From germline, CDR1 is LNHDA and CDR2 SQIVND (reference sequence). The CDR3 length is 15 residues. CDR3 sequence (DNA): TGTGCCAGTAGTATCATGCTTAGCGAACCCTACGAGCAGTACTTC. It is translated as CASSIMLSEPYEQYF. Complete variable domain (other parts from reference TRBV19 and TRBJ2-7): DGGITQSPKYLFRKEGQNVTLSCEQNLNHDAMYWYRQDPGQGLRLIYYSQIVNDFQKGDIAEGYSVSREKKESFPLTVTSAQKNPTAFYLCASSIMLSEPYEQYFGPGTRLTVT.

V gene TRBV4-1 combines with J gene TRBJ2-7; D not resolved. Between the trimmed V and J ends, which lost 1 base and 4 bases, there was a span of 14 bases. Germline V gene sequence: CDR1 MGHRA, CDR2 YSYEKL. The CDR3 length is 15 residues. The CDR3 coding sequence is TGCGCCAGCAGCCAAGGAGAACCCCCGCATTACGAGCAGTACTTC. Protein product: CASSQGEPPHYEQYF.

This clone was recorded only once. V gene TRBV19 combines with J gene TRBJ1-1, with TRBD1 as a possible D gene (5 bases). There are 14 residues in the CDR3. CDR1 and CDR2 (germline): LNHDA, SQIVND (reference sequence). V dropped 3 bases and J dropped 7 bases, with 15 bases sitting between them. The CDR3 nucleotides read TGTGCCAGTAGTATCACCGGGACGGGGGTTGAAGCTTTCTTT. Amino acid sequence: CASSITGTGVEAFF.

The rearrangement joins TRBV5-1 to TRBJ2-7; perhaps TRBD2 as D (6 bases). The V end was cut by 4 bases, the J end by 3 bases, with 14 bases between. Looked up from germline, CDR1 is SGHRS and CDR2 is YFSETQ. The CDR3 is 14 residues long. CDR3 sequence reads: CASSLNTGVYEQYF. The CDR3 region has the DNA TGCGCCAGCAGCCTTAATACGGGAGTCTACGAGCAGTACTTC.

This clone was found a few times. The chain is built from TRBV27 and TRBJ2-7; D perhaps matches TRBD2 (5 bases). The CDR3 length is 14 residues. Germline V lookup: CDR1 MNHEY, CDR2 SMNVEV (reference sequence). The germline V and J ends were trimmed by 5 bases and 7 bases, with 18 bases remaining between them. The CDR3 spells CASSPYTDSGEQYF. The CDR3 DNA reads as TGTGCCAGCAGTCCGTACACGGACTCTGGGGAGCAGTACTTC.

V gene TRBV9 combines with J gene TRBJ2-2; TRBD1 or TRBD2 may be the D gene (5 bases each). Trimming removed 0 bases from V and 7 bases from J, with 13 bases in between. CDR1 and CDR2 from the germline V gene are SGDLS and YYNGEE. The length of the CDR3 is 15 residues. The CDR3 protein is CASSVGGFSSGELFF. CDR3 DNA: TGTGCCAGCAGCGTAGGGGGGTTTAGCAGCGGGGAGCTGTTTTTT.

V gene TRBV2 combines with J gene TRBJ2-1, with 7 nucleotides matching TRBD2. Germline lookup yields CDR1 SNHLY and CDR2 FYNNEI. The V gene end was trimmed by 2 bases and the J gene end by 12 bases; junction bases not matched to a gene: 22. The CDR3 spans 18 residues. CDR3: CASSELRLRAGKGHAQFF. CDR3 DNA sequence: TGTGCCAGCAGTGAACTACGCCTTAGAGCGGGGAAGGGGCATGCGCAGTTCTTC. The whole variable domain, filled in from reference TRBV2 and TRBJ2-1, reads EPEVTQTPSHQVTQMGQEVILRCVPISNHLYFYWYRQILGQKVEFLVSFYNNEISEKSEIFDDQFSVERPDGSNFTLKIRSTKLEDSAMYFCASSELRLRAGKGHAQFFGPGTRLTVL.